This paragraph reports one T cell receptor (beta chain). This specimen belongs to a study of blood T cell repertoires in COVID-19. Assay used: immunoSEQ multiplex PCR; TCRdb lists only in-frame clones, some missing. The sample holds more than 120,000 clones, approximately 84% seen once. Germline trimming cut 5 bases from V and 0 bases from J; bases unmatched to any gene: 11. CDR1 and CDR2 from the germline V gene are SQVTM and ANQGSEA. The CDR3 length is 17 residues. This chain joins TRBV29-1 and TRBJ2-7; 12 nucleotides line up with TRBD1. This clonotype was obtained from a human donor in a cohort sampled during active COVID-19. The sample consisted of peripheral blood. CDR3 in DNA: TGCAGCGTTCACAGCCCGGGACAGGGGGCCCACTCCTACGAGCAGTACTTC. This sequence encodes CSVHSPGQGAHSYEQYF.